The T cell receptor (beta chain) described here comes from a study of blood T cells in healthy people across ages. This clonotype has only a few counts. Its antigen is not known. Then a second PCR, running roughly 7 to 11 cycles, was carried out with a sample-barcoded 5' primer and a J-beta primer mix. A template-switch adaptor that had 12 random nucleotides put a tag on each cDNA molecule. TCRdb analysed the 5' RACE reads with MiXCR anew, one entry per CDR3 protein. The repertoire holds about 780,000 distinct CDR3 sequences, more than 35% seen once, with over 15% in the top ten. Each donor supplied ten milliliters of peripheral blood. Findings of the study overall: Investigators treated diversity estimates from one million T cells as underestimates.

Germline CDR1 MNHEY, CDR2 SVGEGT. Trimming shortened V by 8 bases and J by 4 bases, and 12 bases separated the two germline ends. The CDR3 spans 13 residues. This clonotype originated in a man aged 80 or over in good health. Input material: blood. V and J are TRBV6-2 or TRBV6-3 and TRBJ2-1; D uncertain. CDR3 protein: CASFTNLYNEQFF. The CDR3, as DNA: TGTGCCAGCTTTACTAACCTGTACAATGAGCAGTTCTTC.